A single sample gave rise to the 9 T cell receptor beta chains below, sequenced in a study of blood T cell repertoires in COVID-19. The data were produced by immunoSEQ multiplex PCR, yet TCRdb's version contains in-frame clones alone and is incomplete. The sample lists 150,000 to 200,000 clones, around 80% occurring once. Sequencing input: peripheral blood. The receptors stem from a woman of 80 years or more with active or convalescent COVID-19.

CDR3 DNA: TGCGCCAGCAGTCGGGGGACAGGGATAGGGTATGGCTACACCTTC. Encoded protein: CASSRGTGIGYGYTF. The chain links TRBV4-3 to TRBJ1-2; 9 nucleotides agree with TRBD1. The CDR3 has 15 amino acids. Losses at the gene ends were 6 bases for V and 5 bases for J; bases not matched to a gene: 10. From germline, CDR1 is LGHNA and CDR2 YSLEER.

This clone occurred once. This chain links TRBV9 with TRBJ2-2; 7 nucleotides align to TRBD2. Unmatched junction bases numbered 9, after V lost 3 bases and J lost 4 bases. Germline V gives CDR1 SGDLS, CDR2 YYNGEE. This CDR3 contains 16 residues. CDR3 coding DNA: TGTGCCAGCAGCGGAAGAGGGACGGGGGGCACCGGGGAGCTGTTTTTT. Protein sequence: CASSGRGTGGTGELFF.

This sequence joins TRBV15 and TRBJ1-2; D gene ambiguous. Trimming left V 2 bases short and J 6 bases short, with 16 bases between. Germline assignment: CDR1 LNHNV and CDR2 YYDKDF (reference sequence). This CDR3 comprises 15 residues. The CDR3 sequence is CATSRSPWADHGYTF. CDR3 nucleotide sequence: TGTGCCACCAGCAGATCCCCCTGGGCAGATCATGGCTACACCTTC. The variable domain in full, completed from reference TRBV15 and TRBJ1-2, reads DAMVIQNPRYQVTQFGKPVTLSCSQTLNHNVMYWYQQKSSQAPKLLFHYYDKDFNNEADTPDNFQSRRPNTSFCFLDIRSPGLGDTAMYLCATSRSPWADHGYTFGSGTRLTVV.

This chain connects TRBV4-1 to TRBJ1-2; tentative D call: TRBD1 (5 bases). Germline CDR1 MGHRA, CDR2 YSYEKL. The ends were cut back, 5 bases at V and 3 bases at J, with 19 bases in the middle. This CDR3 comprises 16 residues. The CDR3 DNA follows: TGCGCCAGCAGCACCCTGATCGACAGAGGACACTATGGCTACACCTTC. Protein product: CASSTLIDRGHYGYTF.

The rearrangement links TRBV27 to TRBJ2-4, with 10 bases aligning to TRBD2. After removal of 3 bases from V and 0 bases from J, the junction contained 11 bases not matched to a gene. CDR3 length: 19 residues. The germline V gene encodes CDR1 MNHEY and CDR2 SMNVEV (reference sequence). CDR3 sequence: CASSLASGGLNLAKNIQYF. The CDR3 region has the DNA TGTGCCAGCAGTTTGGCTAGCGGGGGCCTTAACTTAGCCAAAAACATTCAGTACTTC.

The table lists this clone with many counts. The chain uses TRBV2 and TRBJ2-5; 16 positions agree with TRBD2. The CDR3 consists of 18 residues. CDR1 and CDR2 from the germline V gene are SNHLY and FYNNEI. V trimming: 7 bases; J trimming: 5 bases; junction bases outside the gene matches: 13. For the CDR3, the DNA is TGTGCCAGCATCGGGACTAGCGGGGGGGTAGTGGCTGGGGAGACCCAGTACTTC. This translates into CASIGTSGGVVAGETQYF.

The J gene is TRBJ2-2, the V gene TRBV9, with a tentative D call TRBD1 (6 bases). The germline V and J ends were trimmed by 3 bases and 9 bases, with 15 bases remaining between them. Germline V gene lookup returns CDR1 SGDLS and CDR2 YYNGEE. The CDR3 spans 14 residues. The CDR3 is CASSAQGQNRELFF. The CDR3 nucleotides are TGTGCCAGCAGCGCCCAAGGACAGAACCGGGAGCTGTTTTTT.

The chain couples TRBV11-2 to TRBJ1-6, with D tentatively TRBD1 (5 bases). V was shortened by 2 bases and J by 9 bases, with 14 bases between the two germline ends. Germline V gene lookup returns CDR1 SGHAT and CDR2 FQNNGV. The CDR3 loop spans 15 amino acids. The CDR3 region is CASSLSAGVGSPLHF. CDR3 sequence (DNA): TGTGCCAGCAGCTTAAGTGCGGGGGTAGGTTCACCCCTCCACTTT.

The V and J genes are TRBV28 and TRBJ2-7; 7 bases match TRBD1. With V trimmed by 6 bases and J by 4 bases, 6 bases remained unmatched. Germline CDR1 and CDR2: MDHEN and SYDVKM. This CDR3 is built from 13 residues. CDR3 region: CASRLQGRYEQYF. DNA for the CDR3: TGTGCCAGCAGATTACAGGGGCGGTACGAGCAGTACTTC.